The 21 T cell receptor beta chains listed next were all sequenced from one sample in a study of shared clonotypes between healthy human individuals. Here immunoSEQ multiplex PCR was the method, and the copy in TCRdb shows in-frame clones only, minus some. This repertoire shows more than 400,000 clones, roughly 95% found once; its top ten account for about 0.064%. Sample: naive CD4+ T cells sorted from blood. Subset given: CD45RA+ positively selected. The receptors originated from a woman in her 30s in good health.

This clone was counted once. The J gene is TRBJ2-5, the V gene TRBV4-1; the D is unclear. The DNA end favors TRBJ2-7, so the J call may be wrong. This CDR3 comprises 16 residues. Germline V gene data show CDR1 as MGHRA and CDR2 as YSYEKL. CDR3 sequence (DNA): TGCGCCAGCAGCCAAGTATATTCGGAATTAAGTTACGAGCAGTACTTC. This codes for CASSQVYSELSYEQYF.

This clone was observed once. The V and J genes are TRBV6-4 and TRBJ2-1; TRBD2 agrees at 10 bases. The germline V gene encodes CDR1 MRHNA and CDR2 SNTAGT. This CDR3 is 17 amino acids long. The J segment lost 9 bases and the V segment lost 2 bases, leaving 13 bases of the junction unmatched. The DNA for the CDR3 is TGTGCCAGCAGTGACCCAAACCTACCCAGACTAGCGGGTGAGCAGTTCTTC. This codes for CASSDPNLPRLAGEQFF.

Here the CDR3 DNA reads TGCGCCAGCAGCTTGCCGGACGCTTACAATGAGCAGTTCTTC. Protein sequence: CASSLPDAYNEQFF. This chain uses TRBV5-1 with TRBJ2-1; D is undetermined. Between the trimmed V and J ends, which lost 1 base and 4 bases, there was a span of 9 bases. CDR3 length equals 14 residues. Per the germline V gene, CDR1 is SGHRS and CDR2 is YFSETQ.

This rearrangement joins TRBV28 to TRBJ2-6; D tentatively reads TRBD1 or TRBD2 (5 bases each). CDR3 length: 17 residues. Per germline, CDR1 MDHEN and CDR2 SYDVKM. The V end lost 7 bases, the J end lost 0 bases, and 16 bases lay between the germline ends. This CDR3 reads CASISLRGASGANVLTF. The CDR3 coding sequence is TGTGCCAGCATCTCCCTCCGGGGCGCCTCTGGGGCCAACGTCCTGACTTTC.

The chain carries TRBV19 and TRBJ2-7; no reliable D call. CDR1 is LNHDA and CDR2 is SQIVND in the germline V gene (reference sequence). V dropped 0 bases and J dropped 0 bases, with 9 bases sitting between them. The CDR3 has 15 amino acids. CDR3: CASSIDYLDSYEQYF. CDR3 sequence (DNA): TGTGCCAGTAGTATAGATTACCTAGACTCCTACGAGCAGTACTTC.

The rearrangement links TRBV4-2 to TRBJ2-5, with 8 positions matching TRBD1. The CDR3 spans 15 residues. CDR1 and CDR2 (germline): LGHNA, YNFKEQ. Trimming cost V 4 bases and J 0 bases; bases outside gene matches: 4. Here the CDR3 reads CASSLPDRDQETQYF. The DNA of the CDR3 is TGTGCCAGCAGCCTCCCGGACAGGGACCAAGAGACCCAGTACTTC.

The rearrangement links TRBV5-1 to TRBJ2-7; 10 bases fit TRBD2. The CDR3 loop spans 15 amino acids. CDR1 SGHRS and CDR2 YFSETQ come from the germline V gene. The J segment lost 4 bases and the V segment lost 0 bases, leaving 4 bases of the junction unmatched. CDR3 sequence: CASSLGTSGQYEQYF. The CDR3 DNA is TGCGCCAGCAGCTTGGGGACTAGCGGACAATACGAGCAGTACTTC.

The rearrangement links TRBV15 to TRBJ2-6, with D tentatively TRBD2 (6 bases). The CDR3 totals 15 residues. With 5 bases removed from V and 3 bases from J, the gap between germline ends came to 11 bases. Per the germline V gene, CDR1 is LNHNV and CDR2 is YYDKDF (reference sequence). CDR3 region: CATSQEGFGANVLTF. The CDR3 coding sequence is TGTGCCACCAGCCAGGAGGGCTTTGGGGCCAACGTCCTGACTTTC. Based on the CDR3 plus reference TRBV15 and TRBJ2-6, the full variable domain is DAMVIQNPRYQVTQFGKPVTLSCSQTLNHNVMYWYQQKSSQAPKLLFHYYDKDFNNEADTPDNFQSRRPNTSFCFLDIRSPGLGDTAMYLCATSQEGFGANVLTFGAGSRLTVL.

The chain is built from TRBV7-9 and TRBJ2-3, with D tentatively TRBD1 (7 bases). Trimming left V 4 bases short and J 2 bases short, with 13 bases between. The CDR3 has 15 residues. Germline V gives CDR1 SEHNR, CDR2 FQNEAQ (reference sequence). The CDR3 coding sequence is TGTGCCAGCAGCTCCCCAGGGGGACTCACAGATACGCAGTATTTT. Its protein is CASSSPGGLTDTQYF.

V usage is TRBV5-1 and J usage is TRBJ1-2, with TRBD1 matching over 12 bases. The CDR3 runs 15 residues. Germline V gene sequence: CDR1 SGHRS, CDR2 YFSETQ. Unmatched junction bases numbered 3, after V lost 3 bases and J lost 3 bases. The CDR3 region has the DNA TGCGCCAGCAGCTCGGGACAGGGGGCTGACTATGGCTACACCTTC. Its translation: CASSSGQGADYGYTF.

CDR3: CASSPTGTTIGAFF. CDR3 DNA sequence: TGTGCCAGCAGTCCGACAGGGACAACAATAGGAGCTTTCTTT. The genes are TRBV27 and TRBJ1-1, with TRBD1 matching over 7 bases. CDR3 length: 14 amino acids. Looked up from germline, CDR1 is MNHEY and CDR2 is SMNVEV (reference sequence). The J segment lost 10 bases and the V segment lost 5 bases, leaving 13 bases of the junction unmatched.

This chain links TRBV6-4 with TRBJ2-3; TRBD2 aligns across 10 bases. Trimming removed 7 bases from V and 3 bases from J; junction bases left unmatched: 10. The CDR3 runs 16 residues. From germline, CDR1 is MRHNA and CDR2 SNTAGT. CDR3 DNA sequence: TGTGCCAGCATTCTCCCGACTAGCGGGCGGACAGATACGCAGTATTTT. Amino acids: CASILPTSGRTDTQYF.

This rearrangement joins TRBV29-1 to TRBJ1-2; TRBD1 might be the D (6 bases). Germline-derived CDR1 and CDR2 are SQVTM and ANQGSEA. The germline V and J ends were trimmed by 5 bases and 0 bases, with 10 bases remaining between them. This CDR3 region has 13 residues. Here the CDR3 DNA reads TGCAGCGTTACAGGGTCCGCTAACTATGGCTACACCTTC. Amino acids: CSVTGSANYGYTF.

The rearrangement uses TRBV11-3 and TRBJ2-5; D uncertain. CDR1 is SGHNT, CDR2 YENEEA, per germline. The ends were cut back, 5 bases at V and 2 bases at J, with 15 bases in the middle. This CDR3 spans 15 amino acids. CDR3 residues: CASSPRGGEQETQYF. CDR3 nucleotides: TGTGCCAGCAGCCCCCGCGGCGGTGAACAAGAGACCCAGTACTTC.

The chain is built from TRBV5-1 and TRBJ1-2; D is undetermined. CDR1 is SGHRS, CDR2 YFSETQ, per germline. The CDR3 runs 17 residues. Deletions cut 2 bases from V and 4 bases from J, with 21 bases between. CDR3 amino acids: CASSLEPGVRNSYGYTF. The CDR3 DNA follows: TGCGCCAGCAGCTTAGAGCCGGGCGTCAGAAATTCCTATGGCTACACCTTC.

Only one count was recorded for this clone. This chain uses TRBV7-2 with TRBJ2-3; D might be TRBD1 (6 bases). The CDR3 covers 15 residues. Germline values: CDR1 SGHTA, CDR2 FQGNSA. V was clipped by 5 bases and J by 1 base, with 13 bases between them. The CDR3 is CASSQQGSGTDTQYF. The CDR3 DNA reads TGTGCCAGCAGCCAACAGGGTAGTGGCACAGATACGCAGTATTTT.

A few counts support this clone. The genes are TRBV6-6 and TRBJ2-7, with 13 bases identical to TRBD2. The J segment lost 5 bases and the V segment lost 5 bases, leaving 6 bases of the junction unmatched. Germline-derived CDR1 and CDR2 are MNHNY and SVGAGI (reference sequence). The CDR3 extends over 15 amino acids. The CDR3 nucleotides read TGTGCCAGCAGTGAGCCGGGACTAGCGGGACACGAGCAGTACTTC. Its translation: CASSEPGLAGHEQYF.

A note on this clone: One junction end disagrees with the germline gene, perhaps due to a read error. This rearrangement joins TRBV11-2 to TRBJ1-1; 7 bases line up with TRBD1. Germline V CDR1 and CDR2: SGHAT, FQNNGV. CDR3 length: 15 amino acids. The CDR3 coding sequence is TGTGCCAGCAGCTTAGCGTTCAGGGGGAACGCTGAAGCTTTCTTT. Translation: CASSLAFRGNAEAFF.

J is TRBJ2-7 and V is TRBV5-1; D ambiguous. Germline CDR1 reads SGHRS; CDR2 reads YFSETQ. The CDR3 extends over 13 amino acids. Trimming took off 4 bases at V and 2 bases at J, with 10 bases between the two ends. In DNA, the CDR3 is TGCGCCAGCAGCCTGGAGAACCCCTACGAGCAGTACTTC. Amino acids: CASSLENPYEQYF.

The CDR3 DNA reads as TGTGCCAGCAGTTTGAGGGGGCGCAATACGCCCCAGCATTTT. Its translation: CASSLRGRNTPQHF. V and J are TRBV28 and TRBJ1-5, with TRBD1 matching 7 bases. Trimming cost V 3 bases and J 9 bases; bases outside gene matches: 8. The CDR3 covers 14 residues. The germline V gene has CDR1 MDHEN and CDR2 SYDVKM.

The chain combines TRBV30 with TRBJ2-7; D is undetermined. Deletions cut 2 bases from V and 6 bases from J, with 11 bases between. Germline-derived CDR1 and CDR2 are GTSNPN and SVGIG (reference sequence). The CDR3 covers 12 residues. The CDR3 DNA is TGTGCCTGGAGTCCCCCGTCTAGCGAGCAGTACTTC. Its protein is CAWSPPSSEQYF.